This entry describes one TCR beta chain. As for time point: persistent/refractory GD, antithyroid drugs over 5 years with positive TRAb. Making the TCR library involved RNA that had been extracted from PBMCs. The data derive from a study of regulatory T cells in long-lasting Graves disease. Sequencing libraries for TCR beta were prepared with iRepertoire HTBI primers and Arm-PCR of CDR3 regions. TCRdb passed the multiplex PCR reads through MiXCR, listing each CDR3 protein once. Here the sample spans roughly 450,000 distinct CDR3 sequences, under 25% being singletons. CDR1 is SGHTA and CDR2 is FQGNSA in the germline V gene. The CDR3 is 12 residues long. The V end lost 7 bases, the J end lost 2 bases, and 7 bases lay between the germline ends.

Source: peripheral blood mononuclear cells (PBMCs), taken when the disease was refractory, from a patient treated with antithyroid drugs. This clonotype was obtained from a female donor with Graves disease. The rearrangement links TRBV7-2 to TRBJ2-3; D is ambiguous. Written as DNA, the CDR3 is TGTGCCAGCACAACAGTCACAGATACGCAGTATTTT. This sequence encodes CASTTVTDTQYF.